The subject of this entry is one TCR beta chain. This entry belongs to a study of blood T cell repertoires in COVID-19. Per the original methods: Scientists estimated how many nucleated cells there were by amplifying reference gene primers. Here immunoSEQ multiplex PCR was the method, and the copy in TCRdb shows in-frame clones only, minus some. The V and J calls and the clone size are those of that table, but D and trimming were determined from the DNA. The sample lists hundreds of thousands of clones, over 75% occurring once. V lost 2 bases, J lost 4 bases, and 12 bases lay in between. Germline-derived CDR1 and CDR2 are SGHDN and FVKESK. This CDR3 comprises 15 residues. Enrolment of Seattle patients took place during active infection, and they were followed longitudinally.

V and J are TRBV14 and TRBJ1-3, with unresolved D. Sequenced sample: peripheral blood. This receptor was obtained from a woman aged 70-85 years with COVID-19, enrolled during active disease. The CDR3, as DNA: TGTGCCAGCAGCCAATCCGTCTTAATCGGAAACACCATATATTTT. Its protein product is CASSQSVLIGNTIYF.